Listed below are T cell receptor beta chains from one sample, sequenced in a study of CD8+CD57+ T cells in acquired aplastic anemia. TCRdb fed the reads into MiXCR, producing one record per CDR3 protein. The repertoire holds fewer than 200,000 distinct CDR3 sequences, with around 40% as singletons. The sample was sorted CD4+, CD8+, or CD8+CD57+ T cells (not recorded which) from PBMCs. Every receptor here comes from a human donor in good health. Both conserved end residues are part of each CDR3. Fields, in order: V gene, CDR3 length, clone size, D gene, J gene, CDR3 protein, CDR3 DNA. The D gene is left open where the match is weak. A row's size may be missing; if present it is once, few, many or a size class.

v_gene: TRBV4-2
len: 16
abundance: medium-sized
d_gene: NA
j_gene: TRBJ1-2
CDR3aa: CASSQEVGGTNYGYTF
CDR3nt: TGTGCCAGCAGCCAAGAAGTCGGGGGGACCAACTATGGCTACACCTTC

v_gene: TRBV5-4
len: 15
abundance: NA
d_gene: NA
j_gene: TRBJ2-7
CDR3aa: CASSLGGPYTYEQYF
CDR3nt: TGTGCCAGCAGCTTGGGAGGGCCTTACACCTACGAGCAGTACTTC

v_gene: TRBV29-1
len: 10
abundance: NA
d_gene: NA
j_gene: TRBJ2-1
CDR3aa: CSVETNEQFF
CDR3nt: TGCAGCGTTGAAACCAATGAGCAGTTCTTC

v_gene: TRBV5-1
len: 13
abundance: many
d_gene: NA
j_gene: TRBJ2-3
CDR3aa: CASSYGYTDTQYF
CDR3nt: TGCGCCAGCAGCTACGGATACACAGATACGCAGTATTTT

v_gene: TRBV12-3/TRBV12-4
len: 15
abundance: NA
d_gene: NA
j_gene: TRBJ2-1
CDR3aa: CASSISGLPYNEQFF
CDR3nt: TGTGCCAGCAGTATTAGCGGATTACCTTACAATGAGCAGTTCTTC

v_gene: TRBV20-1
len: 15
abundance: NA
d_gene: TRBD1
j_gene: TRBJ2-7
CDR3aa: CSARSGQGASYEQYF
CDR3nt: TGCAGTGCTAGGTCCGGACAGGGGGCTTCCTACGAGCAGTACTTC

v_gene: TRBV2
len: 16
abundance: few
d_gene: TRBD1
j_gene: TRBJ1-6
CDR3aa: CAGSDRGSSYNSPLHF
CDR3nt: TGTGCCGGCAGTGACAGGGGCAGCTCCTATAATTCACCCCTCCACTTT

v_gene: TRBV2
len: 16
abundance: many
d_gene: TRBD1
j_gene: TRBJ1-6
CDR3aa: CASSRTGVGGNSPLHF
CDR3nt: TGTGCCAGCAGTCGAACAGGGGTGGGTGGTAATTCACCCCTCCACTTT

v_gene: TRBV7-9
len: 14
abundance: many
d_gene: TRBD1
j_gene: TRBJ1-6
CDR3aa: CASSSGGAHSPLHF
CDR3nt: TGTGCCAGCAGCTCAGGGGGCGCGCACTCACCCCTCCACTTT

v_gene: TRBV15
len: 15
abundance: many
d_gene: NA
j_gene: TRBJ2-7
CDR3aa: CATSRDQTVSYEQYF
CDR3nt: TGTGCCACCAGCAGAGATCAAACAGTCTCCTACGAGCAGTACTTC

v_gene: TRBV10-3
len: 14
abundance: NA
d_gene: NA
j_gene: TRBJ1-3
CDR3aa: CAIREPDSGNTIYF
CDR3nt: TGTGCCATCAGGGAGCCGGACAGCGGAAACACCATATATTTT

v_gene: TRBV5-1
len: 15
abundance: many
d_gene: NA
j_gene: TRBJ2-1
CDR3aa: CASSLGGSSYNEQFF
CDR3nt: TGCGCCAGCAGCTTGGGGGGTAGCTCCTACAATGAGCAGTTCTTC

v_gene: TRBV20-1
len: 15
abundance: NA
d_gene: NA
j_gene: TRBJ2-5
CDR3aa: CSAHNAETEKETQYF
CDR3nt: TGCAGTGCCCATAATGCGGAGACTGAGAAAGAGACCCAGTACTTC

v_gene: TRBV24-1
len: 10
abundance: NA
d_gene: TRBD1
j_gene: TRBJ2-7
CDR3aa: CATQDRGLYF
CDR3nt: TGTGCCACTCAGGACAGGGGGTTATACTTC

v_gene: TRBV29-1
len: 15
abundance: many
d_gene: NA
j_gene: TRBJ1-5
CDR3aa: CSVAHGTGHNQPQHF
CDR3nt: TGCAGCGTCGCACACGGGACGGGCCACAATCAGCCCCAGCATTTT

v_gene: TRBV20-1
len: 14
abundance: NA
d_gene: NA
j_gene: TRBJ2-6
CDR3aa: CSARGGAGANVLTF
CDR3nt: TGCAGTGCTAGAGGGGGGGCTGGGGCCAACGTCCTGACTTTC

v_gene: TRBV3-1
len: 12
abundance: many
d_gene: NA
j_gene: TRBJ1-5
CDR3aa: CASSGINQPQHF
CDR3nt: TGTGCCAGCAGCGGCATCAATCAGCCCCAGCATTTT

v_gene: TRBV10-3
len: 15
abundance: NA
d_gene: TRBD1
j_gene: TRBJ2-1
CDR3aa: CASGERGQGSDEQFF
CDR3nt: TGTGCCAGCGGTGAGCGGGGACAGGGAAGCGATGAGCAGTTCTTC

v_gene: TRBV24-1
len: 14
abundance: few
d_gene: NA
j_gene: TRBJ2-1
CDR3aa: CATSVWLRGNEQFF
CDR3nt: TGTGCCACCAGTGTGTGGCTAAGAGGCAATGAGCAGTTCTTC

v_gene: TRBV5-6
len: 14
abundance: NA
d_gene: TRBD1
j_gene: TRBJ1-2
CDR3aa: CTSSLGQTNYGYTF
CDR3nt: TGTACCAGCAGCTTGGGACAGACTAACTATGGCTACACCTTC

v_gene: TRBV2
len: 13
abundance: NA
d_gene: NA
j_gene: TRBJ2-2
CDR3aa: CASSVKDTGELFF
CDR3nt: TGTGCCAGCAGTGTAAAAGACACCGGGGAGCTGTTTTTT

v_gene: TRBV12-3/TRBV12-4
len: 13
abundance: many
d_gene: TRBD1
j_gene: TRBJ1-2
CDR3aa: CASRPGQSYGYTF
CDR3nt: TGTGCCAGCAGACCGGGACAGAGCTATGGCTACACCTTC

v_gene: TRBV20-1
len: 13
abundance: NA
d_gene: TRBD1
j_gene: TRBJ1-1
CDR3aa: CSASGQGGTEAFF
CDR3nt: TGCAGTGCTAGTGGACAGGGGGGAACTGAAGCTTTCTTT

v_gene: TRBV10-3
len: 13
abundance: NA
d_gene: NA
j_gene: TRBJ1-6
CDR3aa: CAINGAWDSPLHF
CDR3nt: TGTGCCATCAATGGGGCCTGGGATTCACCCCTCCACTTT

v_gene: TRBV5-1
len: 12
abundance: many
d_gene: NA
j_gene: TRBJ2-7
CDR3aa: CASNSVHYEQYF
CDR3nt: TGCGCCAGCAACTCGGTTCACTACGAGCAGTACTTC

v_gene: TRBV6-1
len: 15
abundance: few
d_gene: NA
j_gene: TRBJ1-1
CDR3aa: CASSTPYGEDTEAFF
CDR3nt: TGTGCCAGCAGTACCCCTTATGGGGAGGACACTGAAGCTTTCTTT

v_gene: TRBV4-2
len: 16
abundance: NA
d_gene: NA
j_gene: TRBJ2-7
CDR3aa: CASSQAAGSLSCEQYF
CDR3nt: TGTGCCAGCAGCCAAGCGGCAGGGTCCCTTTCCTGCGAGCAGTACTTC

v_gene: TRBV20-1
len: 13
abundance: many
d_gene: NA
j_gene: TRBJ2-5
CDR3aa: CSALRDVQETQYF
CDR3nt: TGCAGTGCTCTACGAGACGTCCAAGAGACCCAGTACTTC

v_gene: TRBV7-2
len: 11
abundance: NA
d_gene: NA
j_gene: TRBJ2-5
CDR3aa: CASSRRRTQYF
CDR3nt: TGTGCCAGCAGCCGCCGGAGGACCCAGTACTTC